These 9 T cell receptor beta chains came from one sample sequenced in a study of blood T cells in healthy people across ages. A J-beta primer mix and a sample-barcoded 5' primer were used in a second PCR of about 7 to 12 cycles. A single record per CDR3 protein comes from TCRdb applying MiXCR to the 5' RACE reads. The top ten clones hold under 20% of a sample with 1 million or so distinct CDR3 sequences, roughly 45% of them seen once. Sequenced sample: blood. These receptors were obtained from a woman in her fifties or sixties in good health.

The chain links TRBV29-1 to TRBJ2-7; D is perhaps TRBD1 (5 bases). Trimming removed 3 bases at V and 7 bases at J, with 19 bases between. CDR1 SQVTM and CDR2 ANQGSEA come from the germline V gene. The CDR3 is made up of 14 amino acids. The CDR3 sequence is CSVEVDSWNNEQYF. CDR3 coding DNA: TGCAGCGTTGAGGTTGACAGTTGGAACAATGAGCAGTACTTC.

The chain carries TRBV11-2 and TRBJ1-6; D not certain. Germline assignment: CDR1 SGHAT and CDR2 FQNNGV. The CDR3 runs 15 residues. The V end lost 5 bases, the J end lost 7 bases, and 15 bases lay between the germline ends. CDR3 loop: CASSRPAGLNSPLHF. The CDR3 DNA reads TGTGCCAGCAGCCGACCCGCCGGGCTGAATTCACCCCTCCACTTT.

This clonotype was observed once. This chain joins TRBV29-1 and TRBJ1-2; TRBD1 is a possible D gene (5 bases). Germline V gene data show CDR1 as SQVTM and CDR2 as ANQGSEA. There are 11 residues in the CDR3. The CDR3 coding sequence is TGCACCATTGGGGGTTCCAATGGCTACACCTTC. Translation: CTIGGSNGYTF.

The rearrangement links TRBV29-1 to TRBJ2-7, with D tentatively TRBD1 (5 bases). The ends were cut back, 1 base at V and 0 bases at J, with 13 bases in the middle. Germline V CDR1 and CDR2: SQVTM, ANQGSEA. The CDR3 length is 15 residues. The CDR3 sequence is CSVEVRRRASYEQYF. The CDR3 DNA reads TGCAGCGTTGAAGTAAGGCGCAGGGCCTCCTACGAGCAGTACTTC.

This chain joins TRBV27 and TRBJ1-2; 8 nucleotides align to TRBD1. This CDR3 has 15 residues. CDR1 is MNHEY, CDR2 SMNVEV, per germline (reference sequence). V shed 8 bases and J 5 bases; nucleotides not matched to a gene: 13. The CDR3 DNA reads TGTGCCAGCGCCTTGACAGGGGCCTCTGAGTATGGCTACACCTTC. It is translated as CASALTGASEYGYTF.

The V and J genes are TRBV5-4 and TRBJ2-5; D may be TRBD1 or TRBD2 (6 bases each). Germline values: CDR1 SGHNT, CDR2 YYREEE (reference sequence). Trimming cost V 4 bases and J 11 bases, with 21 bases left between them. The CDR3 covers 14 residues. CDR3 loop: CASSGRDSKGEQYF. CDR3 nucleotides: TGTGCCAGCAGCGGTCGGGACTCGAAGGGGGAGCAGTACTTC.

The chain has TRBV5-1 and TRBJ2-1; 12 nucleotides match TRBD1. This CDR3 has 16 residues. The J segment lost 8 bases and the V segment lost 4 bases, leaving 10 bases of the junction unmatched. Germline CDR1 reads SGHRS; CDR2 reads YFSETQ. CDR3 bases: TGCGCCAGCAGCCCCCGGGACAGGGGGCCGAGGGATGAGCAGTTCTTC. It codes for CASSPRDRGPRDEQFF.

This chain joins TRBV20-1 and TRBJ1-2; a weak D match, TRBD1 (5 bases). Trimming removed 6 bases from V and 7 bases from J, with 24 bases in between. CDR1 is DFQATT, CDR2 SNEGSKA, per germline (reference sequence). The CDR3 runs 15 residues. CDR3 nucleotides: TGCAGTGCCCCAGGGCTTTTGTCTGATTTTGGTGGCTACACCTTC. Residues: CSAPGLLSDFGGYTF.

The CDR3 DNA follows: TGTGCCAGCAGTTTATGGCTAGCGATCAATGAGCAGTTCTTC. Protein product: CASSLWLAINEQFF. V gene TRBV12-3 or TRBV12-4 combines with J gene TRBJ2-1; D is possibly TRBD2 (6 bases). The CDR3 length is 14 residues. With 2 bases removed from V and 6 bases from J, the gap between germline ends came to 11 bases.